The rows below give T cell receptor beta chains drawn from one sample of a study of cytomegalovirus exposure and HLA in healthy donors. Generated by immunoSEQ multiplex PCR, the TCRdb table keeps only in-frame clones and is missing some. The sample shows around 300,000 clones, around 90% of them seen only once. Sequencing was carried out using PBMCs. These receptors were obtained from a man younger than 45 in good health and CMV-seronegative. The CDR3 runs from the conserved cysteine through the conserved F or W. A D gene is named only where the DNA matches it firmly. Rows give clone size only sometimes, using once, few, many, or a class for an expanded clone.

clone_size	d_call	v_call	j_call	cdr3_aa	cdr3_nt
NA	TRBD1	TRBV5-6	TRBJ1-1	CASSPKTGVSTEAFF	TGTGCCAGCAGCCCTAAGACAGGGGTGAGCACTGAAGCTTTCTTT
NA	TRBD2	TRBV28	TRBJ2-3	CASSPWTSGDWEGTDTQYF	TGTGCCAGCAGTCCCTGGACTAGCGGGGACTGGGAAGGCACAGATACGCAGTATTTT
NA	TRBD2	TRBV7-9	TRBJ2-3	CASSRAGGTDTQYF	TGTGCCAGCAGCCGAGCGGGGGGCACAGATACGCAGTATTTT
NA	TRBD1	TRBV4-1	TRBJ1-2	CASSQDRTGVSYTF	TGCGCCAGCAGCCAAGACCGGACAGGGGTTAGTTACACCTTC
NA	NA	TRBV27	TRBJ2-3	CASRAGSTDTQYF	TGTGCCAGCAGGGCCGGGAGCACAGATACGCAGTATTTT
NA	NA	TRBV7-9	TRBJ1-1	CASSLQTTTEAFF	TGTGCCAGCAGCTTGCAAACTACTACTGAAGCTTTCTTT
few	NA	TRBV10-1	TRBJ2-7	CASSGGSYEQYF	TGCGCCAGCAGCGGGGGATCTTACGAGCAGTACTTC
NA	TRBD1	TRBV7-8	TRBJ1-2	CASSLGRTGLWGYTF	TGTGCCAGCAGCTTAGGGAGGACAGGGCTGTGGGGCTACACCTTC
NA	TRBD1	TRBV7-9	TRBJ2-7	CASSPDRDVAEQYF	TGTGCCAGCAGCCCGGACAGGGATGTGGCCGAGCAGTACTTC
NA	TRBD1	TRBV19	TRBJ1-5	CASSMTGGGPGQPQHF	TGTGCCAGTAGTATGACAGGGGGCGGTCCTGGACAGCCCCAGCATTTT
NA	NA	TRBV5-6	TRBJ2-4	CASSLEGNIQYF	TGTGCCAGCAGCTTGGAGGGGAACATTCAGTACTTC
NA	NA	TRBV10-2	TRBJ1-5	CASAGGTLGNQPQHF	TGCGCCAGCGCGGGAGGGACATTGGGCAATCAGCCCCAGCATTTT
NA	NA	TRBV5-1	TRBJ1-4	CASSLVFIRNRLNEKLFF	TGCGCCAGCAGCTTGGTTTTTATAAGGAATCGACTAAATGAAAAACTGTTTTTT
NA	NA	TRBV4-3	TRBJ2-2	CASSQERSPPNTGELFF	TGCGCCAGCAGCCAAGAACGAAGCCCGCCGAACACCGGGGAGCTGTTTTTT
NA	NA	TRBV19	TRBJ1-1	CASSARTGSDTEAFF	TGTGCCAGTAGTGCCCGAACAGGGTCGGACACTGAAGCTTTCTTT
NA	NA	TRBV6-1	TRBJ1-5	CASSEGGGLGQPQHF	TGTGCCAGCAGTGAAGGGGGGGGCCTGGGTCAGCCCCAGCATTTT
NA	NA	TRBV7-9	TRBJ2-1	CASSLPRDSGPKHEQFF	TGTGCCAGCAGCTTACCCCGGGACAGCGGGCCCAAGCATGAGCAGTTCTTC
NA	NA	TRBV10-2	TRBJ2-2	CASSVMDTSNTGELFF	TGCGCCAGCAGTGTAATGGACACTTCCAACACCGGGGAGCTGTTTTTT
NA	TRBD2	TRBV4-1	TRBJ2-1	CASSLVPGGAYNEQFF	TGCGCCAGCAGCCTTGTTCCGGGGGGAGCCTACAATGAGCAGTTCTTC
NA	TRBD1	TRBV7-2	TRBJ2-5	CASSLDRGIQETQYF	TGTGCCAGCAGCCTCGACAGGGGTATCCAAGAGACCCAGTACTTC
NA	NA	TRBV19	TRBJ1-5	CASSIGQGRGGQPQHF	TGTGCCAGTAGTATCGGGCAGGGGAGAGGAGGTCAGCCCCAGCATTTT
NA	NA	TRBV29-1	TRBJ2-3	CSGETDTQYF	TGCAGCGGAGAGACAGATACGCAGTATTTT
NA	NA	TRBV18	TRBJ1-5	CASSPSQNNQPQHF	TGTGCCAGCTCACCATCCCAGAACAATCAGCCCCAGCATTTT
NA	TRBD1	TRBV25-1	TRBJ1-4	CASTPQGWSEKLFF	TGTGCCAGCACCCCACAGGGGTGGAGCGAAAAACTGTTTTTT
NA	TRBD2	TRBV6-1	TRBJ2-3	CASSHGGAGDTQYF	TGTGCCAGCAGCCACGGGGGGGCGGGAGATACGCAGTATTTT
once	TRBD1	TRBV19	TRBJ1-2	CASTLTGEYGYTF	TGTGCCAGTACCCTGACAGGGGAGTATGGCTACACCTTC
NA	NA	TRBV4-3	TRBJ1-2	CASSQDLEGLGYGYTF	TGCGCCAGCAGCCAAGATCTTGAGGGCTTGGGTTATGGCTACACCTTC
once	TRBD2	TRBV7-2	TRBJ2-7	CASSSRIAGGPYEQYF	TGTGCCAGCAGCTCACGAATAGCGGGGGGGCCTTACGAGCAGTACTTC
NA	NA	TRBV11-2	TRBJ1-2	CASSQNLDTWVPGYGYTF	TGTGCCAGCAGCCAGAACTTAGATACCTGGGTTCCAGGGTATGGCTACACCTTC
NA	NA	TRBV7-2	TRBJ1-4	CASSLGSGEKLFF	TGTGCCAGCAGCTTAGGATCAGGGGAAAAACTGTTTTTT
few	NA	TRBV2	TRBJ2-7	CAIRESSYEQYF	TGTGCCATACGAGAGAGCTCCTACGAGCAGTACTTC
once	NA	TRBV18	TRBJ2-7	CASSPLGDSYEQYF	TGTGCCAGCTCACCACTAGGGGACTCCTACGAGCAGTACTTC
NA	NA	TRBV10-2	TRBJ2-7	CASSEGANPSYEQYF	TGCGCCAGCAGTGAGGGAGCGAACCCGTCCTACGAGCAGTACTTC
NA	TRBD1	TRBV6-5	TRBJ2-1	CASRSQGATYNEQFF	TGTGCCAGCAGGTCTCAGGGGGCCACCTACAATGAGCAGTTCTTC
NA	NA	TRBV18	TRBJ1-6	CASSRAAGSYNSPLHF	TGTGCCAGCTCACGGGCCGCGGGATCCTATAATTCACCCCTCCACTTT
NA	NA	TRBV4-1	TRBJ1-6	CASSQGGLLHSPLHF	TGCGCCAGCAGCCAAGGCGGACTCCTACATTCACCCCTCCACTTT
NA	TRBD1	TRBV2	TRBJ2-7	CASRGGQGASYEQYF	TGTGCCAGCAGGGGAGGACAGGGGGCGAGTTACGAGCAGTACTTC
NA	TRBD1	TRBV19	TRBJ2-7	CASSLLGTGAYEQYF	TGTGCCAGTAGTCTTCTCGGGACAGGGGCCTACGAGCAGTACTTC
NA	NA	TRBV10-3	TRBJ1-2	CAISESGGGYTF	TGTGCCATCAGTGAGTCTGGGGGCGGCTACACCTTC
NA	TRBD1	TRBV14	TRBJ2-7	CASSYGTGGLYEQYF	TGTGCCAGCAGCTACGGGACAGGGGGTCTGTACGAGCAGTACTTC
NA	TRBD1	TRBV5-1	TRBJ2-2	CASSWGDRGTGELFF	TGCGCCAGCAGCTGGGGGGACAGGGGTACCGGGGAGCTGTTTTTT
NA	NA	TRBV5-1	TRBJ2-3	CASSPDVYYTDTQYF	TGCGCCAGCAGCCCAGATGTTTATTACACAGATACGCAGTATTTT
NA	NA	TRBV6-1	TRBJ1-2	CASSAQGGYGYTF	TGTGCCAGCAGTGCCCAAGGGGGCTATGGCTACACCTTC